This T cell receptor beta chain was recorded in a study of cytomegalovirus exposure and HLA in healthy donors. Broader study findings: A few chains linked to CMV were shown in vitro to be specific for CMV antigens.

This clone was recorded only once. The antigen is undetermined. Donors were drawn from the approximately 120-subject validation cohort, separate from the roughly 700-subject first cohort. Clones were read by immunoSEQ multiplex PCR, and TCRdb kept only the in-frame ones, dropping some. The sample lists hundreds of thousands of clones; more than 80% were seen once. Germline loops: CDR1 MNHEY, CDR2 SVGAGI. V lost 5 bases and J lost 4, with 14 bases in between. The CDR3 has 14 residues. Specimen: PBMCs. J is TRBJ1-2 and V is TRBV6-5; D is possibly TRBD1 (6 bases). The sequence was collected from a woman aged 18-35 years in good health and CMV-seronegative. The CDR3 bases are TGTGCCAGCAGTGAATCCGGACAGCTCTATGGCTACACCTTC. Its translation: CASSESGQLYGYTF.